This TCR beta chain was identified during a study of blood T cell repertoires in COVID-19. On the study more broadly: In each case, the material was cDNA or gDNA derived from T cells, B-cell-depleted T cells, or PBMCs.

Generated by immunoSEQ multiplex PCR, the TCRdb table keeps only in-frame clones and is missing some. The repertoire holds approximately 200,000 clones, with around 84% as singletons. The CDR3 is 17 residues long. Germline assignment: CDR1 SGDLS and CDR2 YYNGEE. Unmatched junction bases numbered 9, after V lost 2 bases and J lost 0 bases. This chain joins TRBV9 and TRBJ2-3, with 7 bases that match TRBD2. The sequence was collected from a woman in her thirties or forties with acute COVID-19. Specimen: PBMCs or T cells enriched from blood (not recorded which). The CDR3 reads CASSVFLADTSTDTQYF. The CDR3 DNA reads TGTGCCAGCAGCGTTTTTCTAGCGGATACTAGCACAGATACGCAGTATTTT.